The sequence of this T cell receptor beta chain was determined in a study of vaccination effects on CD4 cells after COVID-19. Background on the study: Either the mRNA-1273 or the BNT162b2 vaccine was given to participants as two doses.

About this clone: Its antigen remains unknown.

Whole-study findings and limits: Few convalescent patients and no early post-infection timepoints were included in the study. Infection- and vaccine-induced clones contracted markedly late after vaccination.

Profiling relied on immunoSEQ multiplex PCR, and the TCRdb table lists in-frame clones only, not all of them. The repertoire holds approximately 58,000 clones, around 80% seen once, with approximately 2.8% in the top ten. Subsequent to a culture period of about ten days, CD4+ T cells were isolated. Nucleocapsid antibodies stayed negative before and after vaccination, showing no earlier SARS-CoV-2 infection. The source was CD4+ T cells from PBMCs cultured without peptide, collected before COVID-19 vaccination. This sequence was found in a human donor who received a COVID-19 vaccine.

Here the CDR3 reads CASSLGQGRRATNEKLFF. The CDR3 nucleotides read TGTGCCAGCAGCCTGGGGCAGGGGAGGAGAGCAACTAATGAAAAACTGTTTTTT. The V call is TRBV4-2, the J call TRBJ1-4; TRBD1 is a possible D gene (6 bases). Germline V lookup: CDR1 LGHNA, CDR2 YNFKEQ. V lost 4 bases to trimming and J lost 0 bases, with 18 bases between them. The CDR3 is 18 residues long.